The clone carrying this T cell receptor beta chain was found many times. The antigen is undetermined. Germline V gives CDR1 SQVTM, CDR2 ANQGSEA. Trimming left V 2 bases short and J 2 bases short, with 18 bases between. The CDR3 runs 16 residues. This sample was taken from a study of post-analysis software for immune sequencing data. Every TCR beta cDNA library bore unique molecular identifiers. MiXCR was run by TCRdb on the PCR reads, yielding one entry per CDR3 protein. Seen here are 740,000 or so distinct CDR3 sequences, approximately 57% observed once, and the top ten hold 4% to 5.5%. Findings and limits, study-wide: Controls showed lower frequencies than patients for several TRBV segments, and TRBV5-6, TRBV5-1 and TRBV20-1 were among these.

This clonotype was obtained from a girl aged 10-17 years with multiple sclerosis. Sequencing used blood. The rearrangement links TRBV29-1 to TRBJ1-2; D may be TRBD1 (5 bases). The CDR3 DNA is TGCAGCGTTGAAAGGATTTCAGGGAACCTAAACTATGGCTACACCTTC. Its protein product is CSVERISGNLNYGYTF.